The present TCR beta chain was sequenced within a study of control samples from healthy donors and cancer patients. This clone has only one observation. Trimming cost V 6 bases and J 7 bases, with 10 bases left between them. Germline V gene sequence: CDR1 SGHDN, CDR2 FVKESK. CDR3 length equals 11 residues. TCRdb's copy holds only in-frame clones and misses some; the assay was immunoSEQ multiplex PCR. Of 190,000 or so clones in the sample, about 93% were seen once. The clonotype comes from a man between 18 and 35 years old in good health. The chain links TRBV14 to TRBJ2-7; D is undetermined. Specimen: blood. As DNA, the CDR3 is TGTGCCAGCAGTCTCGGACGGGAGCAGTACTTC. Amino acid sequence: CASSLGREQYF.